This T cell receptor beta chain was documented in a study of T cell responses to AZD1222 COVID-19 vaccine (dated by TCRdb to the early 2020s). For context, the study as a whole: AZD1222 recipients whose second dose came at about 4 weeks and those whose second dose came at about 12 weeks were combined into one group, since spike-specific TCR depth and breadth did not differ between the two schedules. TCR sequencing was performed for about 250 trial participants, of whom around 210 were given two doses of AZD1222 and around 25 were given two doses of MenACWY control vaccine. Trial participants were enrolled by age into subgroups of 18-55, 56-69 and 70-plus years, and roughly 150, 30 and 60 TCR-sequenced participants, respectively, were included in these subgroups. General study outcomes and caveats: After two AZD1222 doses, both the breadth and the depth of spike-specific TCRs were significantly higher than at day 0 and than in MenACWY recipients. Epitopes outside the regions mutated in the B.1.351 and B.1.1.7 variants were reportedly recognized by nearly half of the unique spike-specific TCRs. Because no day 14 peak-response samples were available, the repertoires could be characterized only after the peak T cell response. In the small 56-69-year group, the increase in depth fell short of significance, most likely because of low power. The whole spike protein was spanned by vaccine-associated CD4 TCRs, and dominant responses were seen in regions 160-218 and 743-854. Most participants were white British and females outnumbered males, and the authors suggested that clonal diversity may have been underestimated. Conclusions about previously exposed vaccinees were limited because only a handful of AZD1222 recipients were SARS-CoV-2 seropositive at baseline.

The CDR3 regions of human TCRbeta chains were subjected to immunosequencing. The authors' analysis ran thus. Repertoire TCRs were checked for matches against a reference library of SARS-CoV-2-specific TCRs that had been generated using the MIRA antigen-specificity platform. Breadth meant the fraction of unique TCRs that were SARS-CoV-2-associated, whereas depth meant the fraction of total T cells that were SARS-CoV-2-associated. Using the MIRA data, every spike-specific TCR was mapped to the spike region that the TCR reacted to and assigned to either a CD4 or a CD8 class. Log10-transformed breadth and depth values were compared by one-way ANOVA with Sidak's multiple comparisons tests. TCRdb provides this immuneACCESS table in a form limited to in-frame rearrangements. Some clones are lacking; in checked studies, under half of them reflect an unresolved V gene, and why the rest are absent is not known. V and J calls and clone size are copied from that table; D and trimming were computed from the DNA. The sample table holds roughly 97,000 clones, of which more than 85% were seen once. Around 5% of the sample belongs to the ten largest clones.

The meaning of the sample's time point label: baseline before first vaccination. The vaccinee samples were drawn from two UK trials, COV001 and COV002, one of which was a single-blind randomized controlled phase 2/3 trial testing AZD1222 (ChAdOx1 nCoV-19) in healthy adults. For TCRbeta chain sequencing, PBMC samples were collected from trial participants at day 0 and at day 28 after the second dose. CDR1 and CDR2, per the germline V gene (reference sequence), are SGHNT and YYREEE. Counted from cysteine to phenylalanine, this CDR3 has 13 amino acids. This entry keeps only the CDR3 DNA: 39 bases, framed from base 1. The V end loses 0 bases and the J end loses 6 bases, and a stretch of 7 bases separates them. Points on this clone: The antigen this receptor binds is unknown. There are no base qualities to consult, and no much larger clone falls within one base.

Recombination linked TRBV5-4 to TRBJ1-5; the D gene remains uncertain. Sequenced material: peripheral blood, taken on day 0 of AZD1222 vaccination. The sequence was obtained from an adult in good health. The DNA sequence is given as TGTGCCAGCAGCTTGGGGGCAGCTCAGCCCCAGCATTTT. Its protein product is CASSLGAAQPQHF.